Listed here are 13 T cell receptor beta chains from one sample, sequenced in a study of blood T cells in healthy people across ages. A J-beta primer mix and a sample-barcoded 5' primer were used in a second PCR of about 7 to 11 cycles. Via MiXCR, TCRdb re-called the 5' RACE reads, giving one row per CDR3 protein. The data show about 1.8 million distinct CDR3 sequences, 49% seen once. Sample: blood. Source of these receptors: a woman in her forties in good health.

This chain links TRBV4-3 with TRBJ2-6, with D possibly TRBD2 on 5 matching bases. Germline CDR1 and CDR2: LGHNA and YSLEER. The ends were cut back, 4 bases at V and 6 bases at J, with 13 bases in the middle. The CDR3 loop spans 15 amino acids. This CDR3 is CASSLGVDPANVLTF. The CDR3, as DNA: TGCGCCAGCAGCCTCGGGGTAGACCCGGCCAACGTCCTGACTTTC.

This clonotype was counted between two and nine times. This rearrangement joins TRBV3-1 to TRBJ2-3; 9 bases are shared with TRBD1. The germline CDR1 and CDR2 sequences are LGHDT and YNNKEL (reference sequence). Trimming at V came to 0 bases and at J to 4 bases, leaving 8 bases not matched to a gene. This CDR3 contains 17 residues. The CDR3 spells CASSQDRTGGSADTQYF. The CDR3 DNA reads as TGTGCCAGCAGCCAAGATCGAACAGGGGGCAGCGCAGATACGCAGTATTTT.

V is TRBV6-5 and J is TRBJ1-4, with 9 bases that match TRBD1. Germline CDR1 reads MNHEY; CDR2 reads SVGAGI. The CDR3 covers 15 residues. J was trimmed by 7 bases and V by 5 bases; bases with no gene match: 8. CDR3 DNA: TGTGCCAGCAGTCGGACTCGGGACAGGGCTGAAAAACTGTTTTTT. Translating gives CASSRTRDRAEKLFF.

The chain is built from TRBV28 and TRBJ2-7; D remains unclear. The CDR3 is made up of 14 amino acids. Germline assignment: CDR1 MDHEN and CDR2 SYDVKM. V lost 7 bases to trimming and J lost 0 bases, with 13 bases between them. The CDR3 DNA reads as TGTGCCAGCATCCAGCATGGCGTCTCCTACGAGCAGTACTTC. Amino acids: CASIQHGVSYEQYF.

This clonotype was seen more than once but under ten times. This rearrangement joins TRBV7-2 to TRBJ2-3; D is uncertain. V shed 3 bases and J shed 6 bases, with 10 bases lying between them. Germline V gene data show CDR1 as SGHTA and CDR2 as FQGNSA. There are 13 residues in the CDR3. In DNA form, the CDR3 reads TGTGCCAGCAGCTTTCCTTTGGTCGATACGCAGTATTTT. Translation: CASSFPLVDTQYF.

This sequence joins TRBV7-9 and TRBJ2-7, with unresolved D. The CDR3 contains 12 residues. From germline, CDR1 is SEHNR and CDR2 FQNEAQ (reference sequence). With 5 bases removed from V and 2 bases from J, the gap between germline ends came to 7 bases. The CDR3 DNA follows: TGTGCCAGCAGCAAGAGGCCCTACGAGCAGTACTTC. Translated, it gives CASSKRPYEQYF.

This clonotype was detected a few times. CDR3: CASSLYQRETQYF. The CDR3 DNA reads TGTGCCAGCAGTTTATACCAGCGGGAGACCCAGTACTTC. V usage is TRBV12-3 or TRBV12-4 and J usage is TRBJ2-5, with a possible D match to TRBD2 (5 bases). Trimming took off 2 bases at V and 5 bases at J, with 9 bases between the two ends. The CDR3 has 13 amino acids.

This chain joins TRBV11-2 and TRBJ2-5; tentative D call: TRBD2 (7 bases). The V and J ends lost 5 bases and 4 bases respectively, with 17 bases between them. This CDR3 contains 15 residues. Per the germline V gene, CDR1 is SGHAT and CDR2 is FQNNGV. The CDR3 loop reads CASSPEGGGIETQYF. The CDR3 nucleotides are TGTGCCAGCAGCCCGGAGGGGGGGGGCATAGAGACCCAGTACTTC.

This clonotype was seen a few times. This chain connects TRBV6-2 or TRBV6-3 to TRBJ2-6, with D possibly TRBD1 on 5 matching bases. V lost 2 bases to trimming and J lost 4 bases, with 12 bases between them. In germline, CDR1 is MNHEY, CDR2 SVGEGT. This CDR3 is built from 16 residues. The CDR3 loop reads CASSYTGNQGANVLTF. The DNA of the CDR3 is TGTGCCAGCAGTTACACAGGCAACCAAGGGGCCAACGTCCTGACTTTC.

This sequence joins TRBV7-2 and TRBJ2-4; 9 positions agree with TRBD2. CDR1 is SGHTA and CDR2 is FQGNSA in the germline V gene. The CDR3 is made up of 15 amino acids. With V trimmed by 0 bases and J by 6 bases, 3 bases remained unmatched. This CDR3 is CASSLARGGGNIQYF. The CDR3 coding sequence is TGTGCCAGCAGCTTAGCGCGGGGGGGCGGAAACATTCAGTACTTC.

The rearrangement links TRBV4-3 to TRBJ1-6; no definite D call. The CDR3 is 13 residues long. V lost 3 bases and J lost 11, with 11 bases in between. Germline lookup yields CDR1 LGHNA and CDR2 YSLEER. The CDR3 sequence: CASSQTTEAPLHF. The DNA of the CDR3 is TGCGCCAGCAGCCAGACGACCGAAGCACCCCTCCACTTT.

The CDR3 loop reads CASSQEIVADALRADTQYF. The CDR3, as DNA: TGCGCCAGCAGCCAAGAGATAGTAGCGGACGCACTGCGGGCAGATACGCAGTATTTT. This chain links TRBV4-3 with TRBJ2-3; perhaps TRBD2 as D (6 bases). The CDR3 runs to 19 residues. Germline CDR1 is LGHNA and CDR2 is YSLEER. Between the trimmed V and J ends, which lost 0 bases and 4 bases, there was a span of 23 bases.

The CDR3 reads CASSWGKYEQYF. The CDR3 DNA reads TGTGCCAGCAGCTGGGGAAAGTACGAGCAGTACTTC. The genes are TRBV5-6 and TRBJ2-4; no firm D call. The tail of the sequence fits TRBJ2-7 better, so the J call may be wrong. This CDR3 has 12 residues. CDR1 SGHDT and CDR2 YYEEEE come from the germline V gene.